These T cell receptor beta chains were read from a single sample in a study of Graves' ophthalmopathy and Graves' hyperthyroidism. In TCRdb, the multiplex PCR reads were re-called with MiXCR into one record per CDR3 protein. The repertoire has 35,000 to 50,000 distinct CDR3 sequences, roughly 49% of them found once; the top ten carry about 25%. Sequenced material: peripheral blood. The receptors were gathered from an adult woman with stable Graves' hyperthyroidism. CDR3s include the opening cysteine and the closing phenylalanine or tryptophan. A D gene is named only where the DNA matches it firmly. Some rows mark clone size as missing; the rest say once, few, many or name a class of expanded clone.

TRBD2	TRBV11-1	TRBJ2-3	many	CASSHGTSGTRGTQYF	TGTGCCAGCAGCCACGGGACTAGCGGGACGAGGGGTACGCAGTATTTT
-	TRBV7-2	TRBJ1-5	-	CASREGFDQPQHF	TGCGCCAGCAGGGAGGGGTTTGATCAGCCCCAGCATTTT
-	TRBV7-9	TRBJ2-3	many	CASSLLTDTQYF	TGTGCCAGCAGCTTATTGACAGATACGCAGTATTTT
TRBD2	TRBV7-9	TRBJ2-2	few	CASSGRATGELFF	TGTGCCAGTAGCGGGAGGGCCACCGGGGAGCTGTTTTTT
-	TRBV5-1	TRBJ2-2	many	CASSNPRDSANTGELFF	TGCGCCAGCAGCAACCCGAGGGACTCTGCGAACACCGGGGAGCTGTTTTTT
TRBD2	TRBV19	TRBJ2-2	many	CASSIGTSRTGELFF	TGTGCCAGTAGTATCGGGACTAGCCGGACCGGGGAGCTGTTTTTT
TRBD1	TRBV7-9	TRBJ1-2	-	CASSGGTGGRGYTF	TGTGCCAGCAGCGGCGGGACAGGGGGACGGGGCTACACCTTC
TRBD1	TRBV9	TRBJ2-2	few	CASSAGTGNTGELFF	TGTGCCAGCAGCGCAGGGACAGGGAACACCGGGGAGCTGTTTTTT
TRBD2	TRBV20-1	TRBJ2-7	many	CSARKTSGISEQYF	TGCAGTGCTAGGAAGACTAGCGGGATAAGCGAGCAGTACTTC
TRBD1	TRBV5-8	TRBJ1-2	-	CASSLAAGGDYGYTF	TGTGCCAGCAGCTTGGCGGCAGGGGGCGACTATGGCTACACCTTC
TRBD2	TRBV27	TRBJ2-2	many	CASQREGFGELFF	TGTGCCAGCCAGCGGGAGGGGTTCGGGGAGCTGTTTTTT
-	TRBV2	TRBJ1-1	few	CASSEGVSKAFF	TGTGCCAGCAGTGAAGGAGTTAGTAAAGCTTTCTTT
-	TRBV28	TRBJ1-2	-	CASSLIPGPPGGYTF	TGTGCCAGCAGTTTAATCCCGGGTCCGCCGGGAGGCTACACCTTC
TRBD1	TRBV7-9	TRBJ1-2	medium-sized	CASSPWTGFGYTF	TGTGCCAGCAGCCCGTGGACAGGGTTTGGCTACACCTTC
-	TRBV7-2	TRBJ1-4	-	CASSLGTANEKLFF	TGTGCCAGCAGCCTCGGGACGGCTAATGAAAAACTGTTTTTT
-	TRBV7-8	TRBJ1-1	many	CASSLVGTTTEAFF	TGTGCCAGCAGCTTAGTTGGTACAACCACTGAAGCTTTCTTT
TRBD2	TRBV20-1	TRBJ2-5	-	CSAPGGRAVETQYF	TGCAGTGCTCCTGGCGGGAGGGCCGTAGAGACCCAGTACTTC
-	TRBV4-2	TRBJ1-3	many	CASSQDLSGQGLGNTIYF	TGTGCCAGCAGCCAAGATTTATCGGGCCAGGGACTCGGAAACACCATATATTTT
-	TRBV10-3	TRBJ2-3	many	CAITRGTTDTQYF	TGTGCCATCACGAGGGGGACCACAGATACGCAGTATTTT
-	TRBV7-9	TRBJ2-5	-	CASTWTSRETQYF	TGTGCCAGCACCTGGACCTCTCGAGAGACCCAGTACTTC
TRBD2	TRBV7-9	TRBJ2-5	-	CASSLEAGVQETQYF	TGTGCCAGCAGCTTGGAAGCGGGAGTCCAAGAGACCCAGTACTTC
TRBD2	TRBV20-1	TRBJ2-5	few	CSARDLSGRAVETQYF	TGCAGTGCTAGAGATCTTAGCGGGAGGGCCGTAGAGACCCAGTACTTC
TRBD1	TRBV29-1	TRBJ1-4	-	CSLDRGNEKLFF	TGCAGCCTCGACAGGGGTAACGAAAAACTGTTTTTT
-	TRBV4-1	TRBJ1-3	many	CASSQGGAGNTIYF	TGCGCCAGCAGCCAAGGAGGGGCTGGAAACACCATATATTTT
TRBD1	TRBV20-1	TRBJ1-4	many	CSARGTGDNEKLFF	TGCAGTGCTAGAGGGACAGGAGATAATGAAAAACTGTTTTTT
TRBD2	TRBV7-2	TRBJ2-1	few	CASRMGLAIYNEQFF	TGTGCCAGCAGAATGGGACTAGCGATCTACAATGAGCAGTTCTTC
-	TRBV12-3/TRBV12-4	TRBJ1-1	-	CASRRRAEAFF	TGTGCCAGCAGAAGGAGGGCTGAAGCTTTCTTT
-	TRBV12-3/TRBV12-4	TRBJ2-7	many	CASSLIRSTTSYEQYF	TGTGCCAGCAGTTTAATCCGTAGCACCACCAGCTACGAGCAGTACTTC
-	TRBV20-1	TRBJ1-4	-	CSARNAQDSNEKLFF	TGCAGTGCTAGAAACGCCCAGGACTCTAATGAAAAACTGTTTTTT
-	TRBV15	TRBJ2-3	few	CATSRGRTTGTDTQYF	TGTGCCACCAGCAGAGGGAGGACTACCGGCACAGATACGCAGTATTTT
TRBD1	TRBV29-1	TRBJ2-2	-	CSADRVGGELFF	TGCAGCGCTGACAGGGTAGGCGGGGAGCTGTTTTTT
-	TRBV20-1	TRBJ1-2	-	CSASSLSLEGYTF	TGCAGTGCCAGCAGCTTAAGTTTGGAAGGCTACACCTTC
TRBD2	TRBV25-1	TRBJ2-5	-	CASTPAGEGETQYF	TGTGCCAGCACACCAGCGGGAGAGGGAGAGACCCAGTACTTC
-	TRBV19	TRBJ1-1	many	CASSIDVGQNTEAFF	TGTGCCAGTAGTATAGATGTAGGACAAAACACTGAAGCTTTCTTT
TRBD1	TRBV7-8	TRBJ1-6	-	CASMIGTDNSPLHF	TGTGCCAGCATGATTGGGACAGATAATTCACCCCTCCACTTT
TRBD1	TRBV5-1	TRBJ2-2	-	CASSFTGTGKDGELFF	TGTGCCAGCAGCTTCACCGGGACAGGGAAGGACGGGGAGCTGTTTTTT
-	TRBV28	TRBJ2-6	many	CASEPSSGANVLTF	TGTGCCAGCGAACCCAGCTCTGGGGCCAACGTCCTGACTTTC
-	TRBV2	TRBJ2-7	many	CASSEDFPGLTTSYEQYF	TGTGCCAGCAGTGAAGACTTTCCGGGACTCACTACATCCTACGAGCAGTACTTC
-	TRBV11-2	TRBJ2-5	-	CASSLVLSWGAGETQYF	TGTGCCAGCAGCTTAGTCCTCTCCTGGGGAGCTGGAGAGACCCAGTACTTC
-	TRBV4-1	TRBJ2-3	many	CASSGQHRFTDTQYF	TGCGCCAGCAGCGGTCAGCACAGATTTACAGATACGCAGTATTTT
TRBD2	TRBV10-3	TRBJ2-5	few	CASSTGLAGGPEETQYF	TGTGCCAGCAGTACCGGACTAGCGGGAGGGCCGGAAGAGACCCAGTACTTC
TRBD1	TRBV25-1	TRBJ1-1	many	CASSEFGTGGPEAFF	TGTGCCAGCAGTGAATTTGGGACAGGGGGGCCTGAAGCTTTCTTT
-	TRBV7-8	TRBJ2-2	-	CASSFPGAYTGELFF	TGTGCCAGCAGCTTTCCGGGAGCTTACACCGGGGAGCTGTTTTTT
-	TRBV6-9	TRBJ1-3	-	CASSSRSGNTIYF	TGTGCCAGCAGCTCCCGCTCTGGAAACACCATATATTTT
-	TRBV7-2	TRBJ2-7	-	CASSPRFRGEQYF	TGTGCCAGCAGCCCCCGGTTCCGGGGCGAGCAGTACTTC
-	TRBV24-1	TRBJ1-5	many	CATSTPDANQPQHF	TGTGCCACCAGCACACCTGATGCCAATCAGCCCCAGCATTTT
TRBD1	TRBV7-9	TRBJ1-1	-	CASSSPTGGLYMAFF	TGTGCCAGCAGCTCACCGACAGGGGGCTTATATATGGCTTTCTTT
TRBD1	TRBV19	TRBJ1-5	-	CASSIQGAQPQHF	TGTGCCAGTAGTATACAGGGGGCCCAGCCCCAGCATTTT
TRBD1	TRBV2	TRBJ1-5	-	CASRQGMWTQPQHF	TGTGCCAGCAGACAGGGGATGTGGACTCAGCCCCAGCATTTT
TRBD1	TRBV20-1	TRBJ1-4	many	CSAKGTGDNNEKLFF	TGCAGTGCCAAAGGGACAGGGGACAATAATGAAAAACTGTTTTTT
-	TRBV19	TRBJ1-3	many	CASMEAGAGNTIYF	TGTGCCAGTATGGAGGCGGGTGCTGGAAACACCATATATTTT